The rows below give T cell receptor beta chains drawn from one sample of a study of cytomegalovirus exposure and HLA in healthy donors. Clones were read by immunoSEQ multiplex PCR, and TCRdb kept only the in-frame ones, dropping some. This sample has 80,000 to 100,000 clones, with less than 70% found just once. The sequenced material came from PBMCs. These receptors all come from a female donor in good health and CMV-seronegative. Each CDR3 is given with its conserved first and last residue. Fields, in order: clone size, J gene, D gene, V gene, CDR3 DNA, CDR3 protein. D genes are given only for firm matches. A row's size may be missing; if present it is once, few, many or a size class.

clone_size: .; j_call: TRBJ1-1; d_call: .; v_call: TRBV6-6; cdr3_nt: TGTGCCAGCAGTTACGTGGGGGCGGACACTGAAGCTTTCTTT; cdr3_aa: CASSYVGADTEAFF
clone_size: .; j_call: TRBJ2-1; d_call: TRBD2; v_call: TRBV29-1; cdr3_nt: TGCAGCGTCGGGGTACTAGCGGATAGGAATGAGCAGTTCTTC; cdr3_aa: CSVGVLADRNEQFF
clone_size: .; j_call: TRBJ1-3; d_call: .; v_call: TRBV7-9; cdr3_nt: TGTGCCAGCAGCTTCGGGGGGCTTGGAAACACCATATATTTT; cdr3_aa: CASSFGGLGNTIYF
clone_size: .; j_call: TRBJ2-4; d_call: .; v_call: TRBV7-6; cdr3_nt: TGTGCCAGCAGCTCCCCCGGGGACGGGGGAAACATTCAGTACTTC; cdr3_aa: CASSSPGDGGNIQYF
clone_size: .; j_call: TRBJ2-1; d_call: TRBD2; v_call: TRBV7-9; cdr3_nt: TGTGCCAGCAGGGGGGGGAAAAGGACTAGCGGGAGTTTGAATGAGCAGTTCTTC; cdr3_aa: CASRGGKRTSGSLNEQFF
clone_size: .; j_call: TRBJ1-1; d_call: TRBD1; v_call: TRBV4-1; cdr3_nt: TGCGCCAGCAGCCCAAGGACAGGTGAAAACACTGAAGCTTTCTTT; cdr3_aa: CASSPRTGENTEAFF
clone_size: once; j_call: TRBJ2-2; d_call: TRBD1; v_call: TRBV5-1; cdr3_nt: TGCGCCAGCAGCCCAATGACAGGGCTTGACACCGGGGAGCTGTTTTTT; cdr3_aa: CASSPMTGLDTGELFF
clone_size: few; j_call: TRBJ2-1; d_call: TRBD2; v_call: TRBV4-1; cdr3_nt: TGCGCCAGCAGCCAAGCGGGACTAGCAGGCCTCAATGAGCAGTTCTTC; cdr3_aa: CASSQAGLAGLNEQFF
clone_size: few; j_call: TRBJ2-1; d_call: .; v_call: TRBV7-3; cdr3_nt: TGTGCCAGCAGCTTAAGCGGGTCTGAAGAGCAGTTCTTC; cdr3_aa: CASSLSGSEEQFF
clone_size: few; j_call: TRBJ2-1; d_call: .; v_call: TRBV28; cdr3_nt: TGTGCCAGCAGTCCGCCTAGCGAGTCCTACAATGAGCAGTTCTTC; cdr3_aa: CASSPPSESYNEQFF
clone_size: .; j_call: TRBJ1-3; d_call: .; v_call: TRBV28; cdr3_nt: TGTGCCAGCAGTTTATTGCAGGTCCGCTCTGGAAACACCATATATTTT; cdr3_aa: CASSLLQVRSGNTIYF
clone_size: .; j_call: TRBJ2-7; d_call: .; v_call: TRBV19; cdr3_nt: TGTGCCAGTAGTATTTCGGCTTGGGGCGACTACGAGCAGTACTTC; cdr3_aa: CASSISAWGDYEQYF
clone_size: .; j_call: TRBJ1-6; d_call: .; v_call: TRBV4-3; cdr3_nt: TGCGCCAGCAGCCAAGAGAGGGTTCGAGCTTCACCCCTCCACTTT; cdr3_aa: CASSQERVRASPLHF
clone_size: few; j_call: TRBJ1-1; d_call: .; v_call: TRBV13; cdr3_nt: TGTGCCAGCAGCTTAAGGGGGAACACTGAAGCTTTCTTT; cdr3_aa: CASSLRGNTEAFF
clone_size: .; j_call: TRBJ2-7; d_call: .; v_call: TRBV6-6; cdr3_nt: TGTGCCAGCACCATCACAGGGAGTGGAGAGCAGTACTTC; cdr3_aa: CASTITGSGEQYF
clone_size: .; j_call: TRBJ2-7; d_call: TRBD2; v_call: TRBV28; cdr3_nt: TGTGCCAGAACGAGGACTAGCGGGTACGAGCAGTACTTC; cdr3_aa: CARTRTSGYEQYF
clone_size: few; j_call: TRBJ1-3; d_call: .; v_call: TRBV30; cdr3_nt: TGTGCCTGGAGTGTTGGGTCCAACAGGCACTCCTTAAACACCATATATTTT; cdr3_aa: CAWSVGSNRHSLNTIYF
clone_size: .; j_call: TRBJ2-7; d_call: TRBD2; v_call: TRBV6-5; cdr3_nt: TGTGCCAGCAGTTCGGGAGGTTTTTTCTACGAGCAGTACTTC; cdr3_aa: CASSSGGFFYEQYF
clone_size: .; j_call: TRBJ1-1; d_call: .; v_call: TRBV28; cdr3_nt: TGTGCCAGCAGTTTAAAGCGGCAGGAGGGTGCTGAAGCTTTCTTT; cdr3_aa: CASSLKRQEGAEAFF
clone_size: .; j_call: TRBJ2-3; d_call: .; v_call: TRBV5-1; cdr3_nt: TGCGCCAGCAGCTTGGGGCCGAACCCCACAGATACGCAGTATTTT; cdr3_aa: CASSLGPNPTDTQYF
clone_size: .; j_call: TRBJ2-3; d_call: .; v_call: TRBV5-4; cdr3_nt: TGTGCCAGCAGCTTTGGGACTCCGCCCACGCAGTATTTT; cdr3_aa: CASSFGTPPTQYF
clone_size: .; j_call: TRBJ2-3; d_call: TRBD1; v_call: TRBV5-1; cdr3_nt: TGCGCCAGCAGCCCCCCTCCGGGACAGATTACAGATACGCAGTATTTT; cdr3_aa: CASSPPPGQITDTQYF
clone_size: .; j_call: TRBJ2-1; d_call: .; v_call: TRBV7-9; cdr3_nt: TGTGCCAGCAGCTTGTTCCAGGGGGGAAACAATGAGCAGTTCTTC; cdr3_aa: CASSLFQGGNNEQFF
clone_size: medium-sized; j_call: TRBJ2-7; d_call: TRBD2; v_call: TRBV4-2; cdr3_nt: TGTGCCAGCAGCCAAGGAGCGGGAGAGTCCTACGAGCAGTACTTC; cdr3_aa: CASSQGAGESYEQYF
clone_size: .; j_call: TRBJ2-7; d_call: .; v_call: TRBV6-1; cdr3_nt: TGTGCCAGCAGTGGGTCAATTGGCCCCTACGAGCAGTACTTC; cdr3_aa: CASSGSIGPYEQYF
clone_size: .; j_call: TRBJ2-1; d_call: .; v_call: TRBV7-2; cdr3_nt: TGTGCCAGCAGCTTAATAGAAGAGGAGCAGTTCTTC; cdr3_aa: CASSLIEEEQFF